The 12 T cell receptor beta chains presented below share a single source sample, sequenced in a study of PD-1 blockade in mismatch repair-deficient tumors. TCRdb keeps only in-frame clones here, not all; method: immunoSEQ multiplex PCR. The sample includes about 100,000 clones, approximately 80% seen only once; the top ten take approximately 6.5%. Sequences were derived from peripheral blood, sampled about 33 weeks after starting pembrolizumab. Source of these receptors: an adult with mismatch repair-deficient cancer.

As to this clone: Relative to the germline gene, one junction end is altered; a read error may explain this. V usage is TRBV18 and J usage is TRBJ1-5, with 9 bases fitting TRBD1. Germline V gene lookup returns CDR1 KGHSH and CDR2 LQKENI. The CDR3 is 15 residues long. CDR3 residues: CASSPGTGSSQPQHF. The CDR3 DNA is TGTGCCAGCTCACCCGGGACAGGGAGCAGTCAGCCCCAGCATTTT. Together with reference TRBV18 and TRBJ1-5, the CDR3 gives the full variable domain: NAGVMQNPRHLVRRRGQEARLRCSPMKGHSHVYWYRQLPEEGLKFMVYLQKENIIDESGMPKERFSAEFPKEGPSILRIQQVVRGDSAAYFCASSPGTGSSQPQHFGDGTRLSIL.

This clone has only one observation. This chain uses TRBV18 with TRBJ2-7, with 8 bases identical to TRBD1. This CDR3 comprises 15 residues. V lost 8 bases to trimming and J lost 5 bases; unmatched junction nucleotides: 14. Germline V gives CDR1 KGHSH, CDR2 LQKENI. This CDR3 reads CASHSADRVNNEQYF. The CDR3 DNA reads as TGTGCCAGCCATTCTGCGGACAGGGTCAACAACGAGCAGTACTTC.

This chain uses TRBV5-1 with TRBJ2-7; 8 positions agree with TRBD1. From germline, CDR1 is SGHRS and CDR2 YFSETQ. The CDR3 loop spans 15 amino acids. Unmatched junction bases numbered 8, after V lost 4 bases and J lost 2 bases. CDR3 nucleotide sequence: TGCGCCAGCAGCCCCGGGACAGGAGTTCCCTACGAGCAGTACTTC. Residues: CASSPGTGVPYEQYF.

V usage is TRBV19 and J usage is TRBJ1-4; no definite D call. CDR3 size: 15 residues. The V gene lost 4 bases and the J gene lost 0 bases, with 9 bases spanning the gap. CDR1 and CDR2 from the germline V gene are LNHDA and SQIVND (reference sequence). For the CDR3, the DNA is TGTGCCAGTAGTAGTCAGTTAGCAACTAATGAAAAACTGTTTTTT. This encodes CASSSQLATNEKLFF.

The J gene is TRBJ2-7, the V gene TRBV2; 7 bases are a match to TRBD1. Germline trimming cut 5 bases from V and 0 bases from J; bases unmatched to any gene: 7. This CDR3 comprises 15 residues. Germline loops: CDR1 SNHLY, CDR2 FYNNEI. Here the CDR3 reads CASSNNRGYSYEQYF. CDR3 DNA sequence: TGTGCCAGCAGTAACAACAGGGGTTACTCCTACGAGCAGTACTTC.

This chain joins TRBV29-1 and TRBJ1-2; D uncertain. This CDR3 contains 13 residues. With 1 base removed from V and 9 bases from J, the gap between germline ends came to 15 bases. Germline lookup yields CDR1 SQVTM and CDR2 ANQGSEA. The CDR3, as DNA: TGCAGCGTTGAAGGCGGAGGAAGTTGGAGCTACACCTTC. This encodes CSVEGGGSWSYTF. Full variable domain (outside the CDR3, taken from reference TRBV29-1 and TRBJ1-2): SAVISQKPSRDICQRGTSLTIQCQVDSQVTMMFWYRQQPGQSLTLIATANQGSEATYESGFVIDKFPISRPNLTFSTLTVSNMSPEDSSIYLCSVEGGGSWSYTFGSGTRLTVV.

The chain recombines TRBV14 with TRBJ2-3; D is unclear. V lost 1 base and J lost 4, with 15 bases in between. The germline V gene encodes CDR1 SGHDN and CDR2 FVKESK. This CDR3 is 16 amino acids long. CDR3 bases: TGTGCCAGCAGCCAAGGCAGGCAGGTCCGCTCAGATACGCAGTATTTT. Its translation: CASSQGRQVRSDTQYF.

V usage is TRBV7-9 and J usage is TRBJ2-5; D may be TRBD2 (7 bases). This CDR3 has 16 residues. The germline gives CDR1 SEHNR, CDR2 FQNEAQ (reference sequence). Trimming removed 4 bases at V and 5 bases at J, with 20 bases between. The CDR3 sequence: CASSSALAPRGETQYF. The CDR3 bases are TGTGCCAGCAGCTCGGCACTAGCGCCTAGGGGGGAGACCCAGTACTTC.

V gene TRBV9 combines with J gene TRBJ2-1; TRBD2 aligns across 7 bases. The CDR3 totals 14 residues. The trim removed 3 bases at V and 2 bases at J, leaving 2 bases unmatched. Germline values: CDR1 SGDLS, CDR2 YYNGEE. The CDR3 region has the DNA TGTGCCAGCAGCGATGGACTAGCCTACAATGAGCAGTTCTTC. It codes for CASSDGLAYNEQFF.

V gene TRBV2 combines with J gene TRBJ1-2; D gene uncertain. The V and J ends lost 4 bases and 7 bases respectively, with 10 bases between them. The CDR3 length is 12 residues. The germline gives CDR1 SNHLY, CDR2 FYNNEI. DNA of the CDR3: TGTGCCAGCAGTGCCCTCGGTCTTGGCTACACCTTC. It is translated as CASSALGLGYTF.

The chain combines TRBV14 with TRBJ2-3; tentative D call: TRBD1 (6 bases). In germline, CDR1 is SGHDN, CDR2 FVKESK. This CDR3 contains 13 residues. V was trimmed by 6 bases and J by 1 base, leaving 8 bases between them. CDR3 sequence reads: CASSWGRTDTQYF. CDR3 coding DNA: TGTGCCAGCAGTTGGGGGCGCACAGATACGCAGTATTTT.

As for this clone: Other nucleotide sequences from this sample produce the same CDR3. The chain has TRBV7-9 and TRBJ2-3; 7 positions agree with TRBD1. Trimming cost V 7 bases and J 4 bases; bases outside gene matches: 5. Germline CDR1 and CDR2: SEHNR and FQNEAQ (reference sequence). This CDR3 comprises 13 residues. The CDR3 region has the DNA TGTGCCAGCAACAGGGGCGGCGCAGATACGCAGTATTTT. Its translation: CASNRGGADTQYF.